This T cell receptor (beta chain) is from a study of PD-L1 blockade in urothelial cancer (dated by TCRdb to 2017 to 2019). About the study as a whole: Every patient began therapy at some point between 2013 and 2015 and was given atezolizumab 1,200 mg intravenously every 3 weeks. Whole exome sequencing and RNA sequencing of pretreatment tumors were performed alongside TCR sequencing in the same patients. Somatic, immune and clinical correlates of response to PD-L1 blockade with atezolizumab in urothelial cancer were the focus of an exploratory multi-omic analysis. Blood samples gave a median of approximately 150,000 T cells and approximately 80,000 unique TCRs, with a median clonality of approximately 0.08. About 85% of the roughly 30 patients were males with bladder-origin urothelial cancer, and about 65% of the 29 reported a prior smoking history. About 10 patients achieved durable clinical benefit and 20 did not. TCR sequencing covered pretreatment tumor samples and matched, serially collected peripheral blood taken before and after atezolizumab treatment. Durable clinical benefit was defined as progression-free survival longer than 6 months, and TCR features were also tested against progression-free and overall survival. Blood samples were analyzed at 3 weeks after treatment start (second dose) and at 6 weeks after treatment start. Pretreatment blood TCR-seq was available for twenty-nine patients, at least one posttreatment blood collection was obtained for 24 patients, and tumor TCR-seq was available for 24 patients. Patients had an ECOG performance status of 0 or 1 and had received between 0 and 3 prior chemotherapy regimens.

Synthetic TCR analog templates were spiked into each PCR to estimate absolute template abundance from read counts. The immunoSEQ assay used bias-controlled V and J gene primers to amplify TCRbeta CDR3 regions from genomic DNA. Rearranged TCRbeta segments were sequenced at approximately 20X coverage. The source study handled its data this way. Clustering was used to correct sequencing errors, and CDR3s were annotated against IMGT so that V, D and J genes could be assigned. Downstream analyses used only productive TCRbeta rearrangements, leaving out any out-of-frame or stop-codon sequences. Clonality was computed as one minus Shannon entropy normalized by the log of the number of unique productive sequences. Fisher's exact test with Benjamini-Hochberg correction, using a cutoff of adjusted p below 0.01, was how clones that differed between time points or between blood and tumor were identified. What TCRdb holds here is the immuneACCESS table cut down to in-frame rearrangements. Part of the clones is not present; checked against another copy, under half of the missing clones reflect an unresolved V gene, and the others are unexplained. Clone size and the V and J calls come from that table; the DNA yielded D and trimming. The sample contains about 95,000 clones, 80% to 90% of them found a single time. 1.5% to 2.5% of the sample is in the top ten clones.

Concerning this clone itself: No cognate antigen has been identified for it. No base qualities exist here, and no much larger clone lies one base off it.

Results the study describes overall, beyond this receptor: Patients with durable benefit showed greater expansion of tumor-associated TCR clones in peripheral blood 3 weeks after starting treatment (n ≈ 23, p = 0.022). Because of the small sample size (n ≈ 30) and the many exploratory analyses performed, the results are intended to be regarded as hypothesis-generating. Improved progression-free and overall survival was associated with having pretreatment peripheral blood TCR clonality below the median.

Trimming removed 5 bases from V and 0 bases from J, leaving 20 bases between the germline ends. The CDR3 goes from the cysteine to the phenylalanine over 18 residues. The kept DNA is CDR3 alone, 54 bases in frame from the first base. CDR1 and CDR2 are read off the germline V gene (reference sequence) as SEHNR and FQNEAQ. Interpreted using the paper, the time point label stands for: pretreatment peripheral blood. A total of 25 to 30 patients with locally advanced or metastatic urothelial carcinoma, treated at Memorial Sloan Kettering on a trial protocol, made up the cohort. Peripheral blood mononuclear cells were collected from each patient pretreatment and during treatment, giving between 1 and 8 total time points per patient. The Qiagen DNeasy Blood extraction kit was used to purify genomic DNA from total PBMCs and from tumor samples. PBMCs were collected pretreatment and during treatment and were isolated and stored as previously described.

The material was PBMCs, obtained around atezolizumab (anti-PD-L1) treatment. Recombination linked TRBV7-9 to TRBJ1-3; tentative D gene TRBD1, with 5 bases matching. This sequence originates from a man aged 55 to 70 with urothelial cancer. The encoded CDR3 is CASSIPYKGHRSGNTIYF. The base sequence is TGTGCCAGCAGCATACCATACAAGGGGCATCGCTCTGGAAACACCATATATTTT. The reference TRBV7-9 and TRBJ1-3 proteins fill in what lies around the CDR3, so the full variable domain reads DTGVSQNPRHKITKRGQNVTFRCDPISEHNRLYWYRQTLGQGPEFLTYFQNEAQLEKSRLLSDRFSAERPKGSFSTLEIQRTEQGDSAMYLCASSIPYKGHRSGNTIYFGEGSWLTVV.